The sequence of this T cell receptor beta chain was determined in a study of blood T cell repertoires in COVID-19. Study at large: Samples came from the United States, Italy and Spain, spanning acute and convalescent COVID-19. T cells, B-cell-depleted T cells, or PBMCs supplied cDNA or gDNA.

Recruits, aged roughly 18 to 89 years, lived in some 25 US areas. The CDR3 length is 14 residues. V was clipped by 5 bases and J by 2 bases, with 12 bases between them. Germline V CDR1 and CDR2: SGHAT, FQNNGV. In the authors' workflow: Estimates of nucleated cell counts were drawn from the amplification of reference gene primers. Data came from immunoSEQ multiplex PCR; TCRdb stores just in-frame clones and leaves some out. Clone size and V and J calls were adopted from that table, with D and trimming inferred from the DNA. This table holds some 300,000 clones, about nine tenths found once. This TCR was sampled from a man aged 25 to 45 who had recovered from COVID-19. Input material: PBMCs or T cells enriched from blood (not recorded which). V usage is TRBV11-2 and J usage is TRBJ1-2; perhaps TRBD1 as D (5 bases). The CDR3 DNA sequence: TGTGCCAGCAGCCTAACAGGAAAAAACTATGGCTACACCTTC. This codes for CASSLTGKNYGYTF.